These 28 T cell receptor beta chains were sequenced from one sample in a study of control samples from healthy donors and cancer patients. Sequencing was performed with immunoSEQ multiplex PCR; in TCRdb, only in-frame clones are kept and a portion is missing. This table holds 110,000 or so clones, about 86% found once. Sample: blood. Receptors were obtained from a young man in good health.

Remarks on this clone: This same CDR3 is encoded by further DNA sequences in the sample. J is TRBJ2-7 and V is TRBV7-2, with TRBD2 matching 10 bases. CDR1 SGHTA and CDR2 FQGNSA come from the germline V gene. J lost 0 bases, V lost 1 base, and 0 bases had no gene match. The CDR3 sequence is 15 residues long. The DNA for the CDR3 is TGTGCCAGCAGCTTAGTAGCGGGGGGCTCCTACGAGCAGTACTTC. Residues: CASSLVAGGSYEQYF.

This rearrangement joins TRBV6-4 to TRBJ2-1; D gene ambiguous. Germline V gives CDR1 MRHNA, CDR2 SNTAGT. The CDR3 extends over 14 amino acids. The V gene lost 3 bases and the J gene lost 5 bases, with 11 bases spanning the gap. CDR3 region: CASSEKDDHNEQFF. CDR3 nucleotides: TGTGCCAGCAGTGAGAAGGACGACCACAATGAGCAGTTCTTC.

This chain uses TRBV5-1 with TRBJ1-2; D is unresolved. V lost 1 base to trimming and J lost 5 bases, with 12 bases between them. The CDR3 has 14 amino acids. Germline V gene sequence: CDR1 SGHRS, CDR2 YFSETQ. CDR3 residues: CASSLRLLGYGYTF. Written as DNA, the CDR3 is TGCGCCAGCAGCTTGAGGCTGCTAGGGTATGGCTACACCTTC. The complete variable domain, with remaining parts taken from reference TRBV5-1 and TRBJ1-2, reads KAGVTQTPRYLIKTRGQQVTLSCSPISGHRSVSWYQQTPGQGLQFLFEYFSETQRNKGNFPGRFSGRQFSNSRSEMNVSTLELGDSALYLCASSLRLLGYGYTFGSGTRLTVV.

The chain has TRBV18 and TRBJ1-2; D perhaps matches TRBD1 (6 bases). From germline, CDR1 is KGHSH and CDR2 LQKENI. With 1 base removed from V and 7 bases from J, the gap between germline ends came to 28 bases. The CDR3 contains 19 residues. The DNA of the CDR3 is TGTGCCAGCTCACCACTTCTTGGTCGAGGGGGAGTCGGTTCAGGTGGCTACACCTTC. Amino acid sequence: CASSPLLGRGGVGSGGYTF.

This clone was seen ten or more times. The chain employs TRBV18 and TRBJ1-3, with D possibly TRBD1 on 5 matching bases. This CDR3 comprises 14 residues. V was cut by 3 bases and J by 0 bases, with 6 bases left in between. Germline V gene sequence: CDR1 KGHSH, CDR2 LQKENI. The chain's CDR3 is CASSPDSSGNTIYF. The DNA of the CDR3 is TGTGCCAGCTCACCCGACAGCTCTGGAAACACCATATATTTT.

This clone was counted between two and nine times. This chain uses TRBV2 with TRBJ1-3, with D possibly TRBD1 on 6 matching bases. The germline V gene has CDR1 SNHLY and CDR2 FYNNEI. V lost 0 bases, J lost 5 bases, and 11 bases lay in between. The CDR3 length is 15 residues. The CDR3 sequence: CASSEAGAGRNTIYF. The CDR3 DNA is TGTGCCAGCAGTGAAGCGGGGGCAGGGAGAAACACCATATATTTT.

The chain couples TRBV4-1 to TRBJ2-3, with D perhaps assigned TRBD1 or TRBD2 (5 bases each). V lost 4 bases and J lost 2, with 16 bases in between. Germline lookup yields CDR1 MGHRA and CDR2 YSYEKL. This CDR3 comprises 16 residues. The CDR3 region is CASSPAQWGSTDTQYF. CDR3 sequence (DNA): TGCGCCAGCAGCCCCGCCCAGTGGGGGTCCACAGATACGCAGTATTTT.

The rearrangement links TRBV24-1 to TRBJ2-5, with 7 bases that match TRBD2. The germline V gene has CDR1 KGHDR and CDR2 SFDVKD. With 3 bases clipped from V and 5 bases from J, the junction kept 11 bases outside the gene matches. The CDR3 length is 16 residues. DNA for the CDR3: TGTGCCACCAGTGATAATCCCGGGGGGTCTGTCGAGACCCAGTACTTC. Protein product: CATSDNPGGSVETQYF.

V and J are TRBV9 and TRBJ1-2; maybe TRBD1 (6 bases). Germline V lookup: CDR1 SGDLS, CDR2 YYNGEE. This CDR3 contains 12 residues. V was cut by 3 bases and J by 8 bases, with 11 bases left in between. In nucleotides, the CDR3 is TGTGCCAGCAGCGAAGGGGGAGAGGGCTACACCTTC. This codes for CASSEGGEGYTF.

CDR3 residues: CASGLAAYNEQFF. The CDR3 nucleotides are TGTGCTAGTGGTCTAGCGGCTTACAATGAGCAGTTCTTC. The chain is built from TRBV12-5 and TRBJ2-1; 7 positions match TRBD2. The CDR3 runs 13 residues. Unmatched junction bases numbered 2, after V lost 5 bases and J lost 4 bases. The germline gives CDR1 LGHNT, CDR2 FRNRAP.

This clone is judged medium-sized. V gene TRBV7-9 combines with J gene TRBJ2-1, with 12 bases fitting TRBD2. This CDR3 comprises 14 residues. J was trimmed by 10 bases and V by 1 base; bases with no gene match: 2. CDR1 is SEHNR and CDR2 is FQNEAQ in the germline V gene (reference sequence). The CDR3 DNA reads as TGTGCCAGCAGCTTAGACGGGACTAGCGGGGAGCAGTTCTTC. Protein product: CASSLDGTSGEQFF.

This CDR3 reads CASSLGYNTIYF. The DNA for the CDR3 is TGTGCCAGCAGTTTGGGGTACAACACCATATATTTT. The rearrangement links TRBV6-9 to TRBJ1-3; no clear D gene. The germline V gene encodes CDR1 MNHGY and CDR2 SVAAGI. The CDR3 sequence is 12 residues long. Deletions cut 4 bases from V and 7 bases from J, with 8 bases between.

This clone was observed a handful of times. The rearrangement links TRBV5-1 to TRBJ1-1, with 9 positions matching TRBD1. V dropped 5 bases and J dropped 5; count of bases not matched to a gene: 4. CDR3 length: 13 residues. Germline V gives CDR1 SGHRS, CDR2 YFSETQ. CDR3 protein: CASRLTGGTEAFF. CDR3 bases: TGCGCCAGCAGACTGACAGGGGGAACTGAAGCTTTCTTT.

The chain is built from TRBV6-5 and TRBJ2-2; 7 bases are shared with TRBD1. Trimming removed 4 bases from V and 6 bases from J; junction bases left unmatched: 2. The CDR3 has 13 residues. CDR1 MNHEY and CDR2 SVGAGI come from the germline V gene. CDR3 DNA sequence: TGTGCCAGCAGTTCAGGGGGAGCCGGGGAGCTGTTTTTT. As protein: CASSSGGAGELFF.

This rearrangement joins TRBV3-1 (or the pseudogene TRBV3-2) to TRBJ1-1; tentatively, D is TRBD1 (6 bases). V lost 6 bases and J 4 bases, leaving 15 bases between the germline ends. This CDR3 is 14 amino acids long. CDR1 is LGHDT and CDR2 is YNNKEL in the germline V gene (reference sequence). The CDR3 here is CASRANDRPTEAFF. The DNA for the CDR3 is TGTGCCAGCAGAGCGAATGACAGGCCCACTGAAGCTTTCTTT.

This chain's CDR3 is CASSTQPSPQHF. The CDR3 bases are TGTGCCAGTAGTACTCAGCCCTCGCCCCAGCATTTT. This sequence joins TRBV19 and TRBJ1-5; no firm D call. Germline CDR1 is LNHDA and CDR2 is SQIVND (reference sequence). Between the trimmed V and J ends, which lost 4 bases and 9 bases, there was a span of 10 bases. CDR3 length: 12 amino acids.

The CDR3 sequence is CASSLEIIGPNTEAFF. As DNA, the CDR3 is TGTGCCAGCAGCTTGGAGATCATAGGACCGAACACTGAAGCTTTCTTT. V gene TRBV5-5 combines with J gene TRBJ1-1; D unresolved. CDR1 is SGHKS and CDR2 is YYEKEE in the germline V gene (reference sequence). The CDR3 is 16 amino acids. Trimming stripped 0 bases from V and 1 base from J, with 13 bases between.

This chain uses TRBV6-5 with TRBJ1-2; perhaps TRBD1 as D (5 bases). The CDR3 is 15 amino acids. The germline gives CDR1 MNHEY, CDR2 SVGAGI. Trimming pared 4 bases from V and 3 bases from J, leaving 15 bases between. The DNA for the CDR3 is TGTGCCAGCAGTTTGGGTGGGGAGGGGTACTATGGCTACACCTTC. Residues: CASSLGGEGYYGYTF.

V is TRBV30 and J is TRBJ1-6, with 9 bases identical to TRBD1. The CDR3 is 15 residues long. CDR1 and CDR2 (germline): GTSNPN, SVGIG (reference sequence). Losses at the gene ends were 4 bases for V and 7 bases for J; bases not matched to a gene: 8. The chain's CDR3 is CAWMDRGSGNSPLHF. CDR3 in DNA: TGTGCCTGGATGGACAGGGGATCTGGAAATTCACCCCTCCACTTT.

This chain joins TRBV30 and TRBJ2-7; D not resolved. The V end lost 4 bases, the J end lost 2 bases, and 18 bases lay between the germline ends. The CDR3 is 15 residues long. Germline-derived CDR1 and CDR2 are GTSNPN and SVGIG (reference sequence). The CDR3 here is CAWTGQDRSPYEQYF. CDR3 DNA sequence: TGTGCCTGGACGGGCCAGGATCGGAGCCCCTACGAGCAGTACTTC.

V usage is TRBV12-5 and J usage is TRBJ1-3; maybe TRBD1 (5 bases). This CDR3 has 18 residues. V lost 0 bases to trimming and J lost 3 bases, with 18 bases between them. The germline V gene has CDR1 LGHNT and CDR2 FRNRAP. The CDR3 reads CASGLVLVREGFGNTIYF. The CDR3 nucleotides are TGTGCTAGTGGTTTGGTATTGGTTCGTGAGGGGTTTGGAAACACCATATATTTT.

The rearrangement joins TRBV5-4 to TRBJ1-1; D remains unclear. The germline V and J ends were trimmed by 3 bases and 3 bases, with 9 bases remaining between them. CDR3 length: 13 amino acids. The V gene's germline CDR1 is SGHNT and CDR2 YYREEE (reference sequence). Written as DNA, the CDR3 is TGTGCCAGCAGCTCTGAGTCGTACACTGAAGCTTTCTTT. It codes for CASSSESYTEAFF.

CDR3 protein: CASSHNPLRQGPGELFF. The CDR3 DNA sequence: TGTGCCAGCAGCCACAACCCCCTCAGACAGGGGCCCGGGGAGCTGTTTTTT. The J gene is TRBJ2-2, the V gene TRBV3-1 (or the pseudogene TRBV3-2); TRBD1 matches 8 bases. The CDR3 loop spans 17 amino acids. Germline trimming cut 3 bases from V and 6 bases from J; bases unmatched to any gene: 12. Germline CDR1 reads LGHDT; CDR2 reads YNNKEL (reference sequence).

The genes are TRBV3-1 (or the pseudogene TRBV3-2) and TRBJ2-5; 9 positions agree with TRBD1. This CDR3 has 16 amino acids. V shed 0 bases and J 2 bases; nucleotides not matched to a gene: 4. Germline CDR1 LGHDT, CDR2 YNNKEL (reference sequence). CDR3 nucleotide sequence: TGTGCCAGCAGCCAAGAGGACAGGGGCATACAAGAGACCCAGTACTTC. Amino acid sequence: CASSQEDRGIQETQYF.

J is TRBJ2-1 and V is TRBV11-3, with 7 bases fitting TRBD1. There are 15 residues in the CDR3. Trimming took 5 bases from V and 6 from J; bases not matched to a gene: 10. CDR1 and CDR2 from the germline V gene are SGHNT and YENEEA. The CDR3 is CASSGETGSLNEQFF. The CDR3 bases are TGTGCCAGCAGCGGTGAGACAGGGTCTCTCAATGAGCAGTTCTTC.

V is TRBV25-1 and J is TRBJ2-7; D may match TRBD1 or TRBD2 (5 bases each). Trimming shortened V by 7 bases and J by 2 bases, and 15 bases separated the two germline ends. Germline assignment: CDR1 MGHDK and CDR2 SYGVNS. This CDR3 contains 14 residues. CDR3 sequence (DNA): TGTGCCAGCAACACAGGAGGCCTCGCCTACGAGCAGTACTTC. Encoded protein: CASNTGGLAYEQYF.

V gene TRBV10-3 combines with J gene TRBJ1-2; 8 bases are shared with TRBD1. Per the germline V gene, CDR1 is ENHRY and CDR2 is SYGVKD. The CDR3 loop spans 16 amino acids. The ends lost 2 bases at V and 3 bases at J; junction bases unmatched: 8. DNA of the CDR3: TGTGCCATCAGTGAGCTGGAGGACAGGGCTTACTATGGCTACACCTTC. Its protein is CAISELEDRAYYGYTF.

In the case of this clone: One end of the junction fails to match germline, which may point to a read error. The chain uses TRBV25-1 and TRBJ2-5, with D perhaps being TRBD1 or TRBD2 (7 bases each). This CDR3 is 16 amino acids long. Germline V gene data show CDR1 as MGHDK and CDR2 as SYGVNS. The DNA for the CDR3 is TGTGCCAGCAGTGATAGGGGGGGGACAGTTCAAGAGGCCCAGTACTTC. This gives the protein CASSDRGGTVQEAQYF.